The T cell receptor beta chain under discussion was sequenced for a study of T cells in Graves' hyperthyroidism and ophthalmopathy. Amplified regions were TCR beta CDR3 sequences from RNA transcripts. The TCR CDR3 first-round RT-PCR relied on the HTBI primer set. Via MiXCR, TCRdb re-called the multiplex PCR reads, giving one row per CDR3 protein. The sample carries approximately 520,000 distinct CDR3 sequences, around 22% recorded once. This clonotype was counted ten times or more. Antigen unknown. V was shortened by 6 bases and J by 5 bases, with 19 bases between the two germline ends. The CDR3 consists of 15 residues. Germline V gives CDR1 SGHVS, CDR2 FNYEAQ. Study-level findings and limits: Most clonotypes that expanded in the thyroid above 0.001 also showed up in blood.

This sequence was found in a woman aged 25 to 39 with Graves' ophthalmopathy. What was sequenced was blood. The rearrangement links TRBV7-6 to TRBJ2-5; tentatively, D is TRBD1 (8 bases). The CDR3 protein is CASSRITGGGETQYF. The CDR3 bases are TGTGCCAGCAGTCGTATAACAGGGGGAGGGGAGACCCAGTACTTC.